What follows are 26 T cell receptor beta chains derived from one specimen sequenced in a study of cytomegalovirus exposure and HLA in healthy donors. The study ran its PCR with 60 Vbeta and 13 Jbeta primers. Profiling relied on immunoSEQ multiplex PCR, and the TCRdb table lists in-frame clones only, not all of them. The sample has about 130,000 clones, roughly two thirds seen once. Source material: PBMCs. Receptor source: a man younger than 45 in good health and CMV-seropositive.

This chain connects TRBV5-3 to TRBJ1-5, with a weak D call TRBD1 (5 bases). TRBV5-3 is reported as an ORF; its role is uncertain. The CDR3 runs 19 residues. V was trimmed by 0 bases and J by 5 bases, leaving 24 bases between them. CDR3 nucleotide sequence: TGTGCCAGAAGCTTGGATTCACCGCCCATGTGGGGAGGGGATCAGCCCCAGCATTTT. Protein: CARSLDSPPMWGGDQPQHF.

This rearrangement joins TRBV19 to TRBJ1-5; 7 positions match TRBD1. The CDR3 is 18 amino acids. Germline CDR1 LNHDA, CDR2 SQIVND (reference sequence). V trimming: 10 bases; J trimming: 0 bases; junction bases outside the gene matches: 18. In nucleotides, the CDR3 is TGTGCCACCTCTACCGCCGGGACAGTAGTTAATAGCAATCAGCCCCAGCATTTT. As protein: CATSTAGTVVNSNQPQHF.

This chain joins TRBV5-4 and TRBJ2-1, with D possibly matching TRBD2 (5 bases). The germline gives CDR1 SGHNT, CDR2 YYREEE (reference sequence). The CDR3 runs 13 residues. The V gene lost 4 bases and the J gene lost 9 bases, with 14 bases spanning the gap. CDR3 nucleotide sequence: TGTGCCAGCAGCCCGGAAAGGGAGAGTGAGCAGTTCTTC. Translation: CASSPERESEQFF.

On this clone: One end of the junction varies from germline; a read error may be responsible. The V and J genes are TRBV9 and TRBJ1-1; 7 nucleotides align to TRBD1. The CDR3 is 13 residues long. Looked up from germline, CDR1 is SGDLS and CDR2 is YYNGEE. The CDR3 is CASSPKGDSDTCF. DNA of the CDR3: TGTGCCAGCAGCCCCAAGGGGGACAGCGACACTTGTTTT.

This clone was seen once. V gene TRBV5-1 combines with J gene TRBJ2-5; 7 bases line up with TRBD1. Per germline, CDR1 SGHRS and CDR2 YFSETQ. The CDR3 sequence is 19 residues long. The trim removed 2 bases at V and 4 bases at J, leaving 20 bases unmatched. Here the CDR3 DNA reads TGCGCCAGCAGCTTCCTCCCCGGGTCCTATGTACAGGGGACAGAGACCCAGTACTTC. It yields the protein CASSFLPGSYVQGTETQYF.

This sequence joins TRBV6-1 and TRBJ2-7, with D uncertain. The CDR3 is 14 amino acids. Germline CDR1 and CDR2: MNHNS and SASEGT. Trimming shortened V by 3 bases and J by 3 bases, and 12 bases separated the two germline ends. The CDR3 nucleotides read TGTGCCAGCAGTGACCGCAGGCCATACTACGAGCAGTACTTC. Its protein product is CASSDRRPYYEQYF.

The chain couples TRBV6-5 to TRBJ2-3; D unclear. CDR3 length: 14 amino acids. Germline V lookup: CDR1 MNHEY, CDR2 SVGAGI. V was trimmed by 5 bases and J by 5 bases, leaving 14 bases between them. The CDR3: CASSEVGDEDTQYF. The CDR3 DNA sequence: TGTGCCAGCAGTGAAGTTGGAGATGAAGATACGCAGTATTTT.

The chain has TRBV7-9 and TRBJ2-5; the D gene is possibly TRBD2 (6 bases). The CDR3 totals 13 residues. The germline V gene encodes CDR1 SEHNR and CDR2 FQNEAQ (reference sequence). V dropped 1 base and J dropped 5 bases, with 8 bases sitting between them. CDR3 protein: CASSLVGGETQYF. The CDR3 region has the DNA TGTGCCAGCAGCTTAGTTGGGGGGGAGACCCAGTACTTC.

This clone came up a few times. The rearrangement links TRBV19 to TRBJ2-1; TRBD2 might be the D (5 bases). This CDR3 has 14 residues. V shed 9 bases and J shed 3 bases, with 15 bases lying between them. Germline V gene sequence: CDR1 LNHDA, CDR2 SQIVND (reference sequence). The CDR3 bases are TGTGCCAGGTTAGCGAACGAGGGCTACAATGAGCAGTTCTTC. Its protein product is CARLANEGYNEQFF.

The rearrangement joins TRBV6-1 to TRBJ1-3; 7 bases align to TRBD1. There are 13 residues in the CDR3. CDR1 and CDR2 (germline): MNHNS, SASEGT. V lost 5 bases, J lost 8 bases, and 6 bases stayed unmatched. CDR3 region: CASSTGDRYTIYF. CDR3 coding DNA: TGTGCCAGCAGTACAGGGGATCGTTACACCATATATTTT.

The V call is TRBV5-1, the J call TRBJ1-2, with TRBD1 as a possible D gene (5 bases). There are 12 residues in the CDR3. The V gene lost 4 bases and the J gene lost 9 bases, with 13 bases spanning the gap. Per the germline V gene, CDR1 is SGHRS and CDR2 is YFSETQ. The CDR3 reads CASSLGQGSYTF. CDR3 coding DNA: TGCGCCAGCAGCCTGGGTCAGGGTAGCTACACCTTC.

The V call is TRBV7-9, the J call TRBJ2-7; 8 bases line up with TRBD1. CDR1 is SEHNR and CDR2 is FQNEAQ in the germline V gene (reference sequence). Trimming took 5 bases from V and 3 from J; bases not matched to a gene: 6. The CDR3 loop spans 14 amino acids. CDR3 coding DNA: TGTGCCAGCAGCCTATGGACAGGGCTCTACGAGCAGTACTTC. Its translation is CASSLWTGLYEQYF.

The V call is TRBV7-8, the J call TRBJ2-1, with TRBD2 as a possible D gene (5 bases). Germline V lookup: CDR1 SGHVS, CDR2 FQNEAQ. The CDR3 runs 15 residues. Trimming stripped 6 bases from V and 2 bases from J, with 14 bases between. The CDR3 region has the DNA TGTGCCAGCAGACAGCGGCGTTGGACCTACAATGAGCAGTTCTTC. Translated: CASRQRRWTYNEQFF.

This clone was found a few times. The rearrangement uses TRBV7-3 and TRBJ2-1; the match to TRBD1 covers 7 bases. Germline V gene lookup returns CDR1 SGHTA and CDR2 FQGTGA. After removal of 0 bases from V and 6 bases from J, the junction contained 2 bases not matched to a gene. This CDR3 comprises 14 residues. CDR3 loop: CASSLTTGLNEQFF. CDR3 in DNA: TGTGCCAGCAGCTTAACGACAGGGCTCAATGAGCAGTTCTTC.

J is TRBJ2-7 and V is TRBV10-3; D gene ambiguous. From germline, CDR1 is ENHRY and CDR2 SYGVKD. The ends were cut back, 3 bases at V and 0 bases at J, with 15 bases in the middle. The CDR3 runs to 16 residues. The CDR3, as DNA: TGTGCCATCAGTGATAGTGTCAGGTCAACCTCCTACGAGCAGTACTTC. Amino acids: CAISDSVRSTSYEQYF.

The chain has TRBV21-1 and TRBJ1-5. TRBV21-1 constitutes a pseudogene. The CDR3 consists of 16 residues. CDR3 sequence reads: CASSKGGGRLYQPQHF. The CDR3 DNA reads as TGTGCCAGCAGCAAAGGCGGGGGGCGCTTGTATCAGCCCCAGCATTTT.

The chain combines TRBV15 with TRBJ2-5; D is perhaps TRBD2 (6 bases). With 2 bases removed from V and 1 base from J, the gap between germline ends came to 20 bases. Looked up from germline, CDR1 is LNHNV and CDR2 is YYDKDF (reference sequence). This CDR3 spans 18 amino acids. CDR3: CATSRSTPRLATQETQYF. For the CDR3, the DNA is TGTGCCACCAGCAGATCAACCCCGAGGCTAGCGACCCAAGAGACCCAGTACTTC.

The chain joins TRBV18 to TRBJ2-1; D gene unclear. The V gene's germline CDR1 is KGHSH and CDR2 LQKENI. The CDR3 runs 15 residues. V was shortened by 4 bases and J by 4 bases, with 14 bases between the two germline ends. The DNA of the CDR3 is TGTGCCAGCTCACAGCTGGCGGATGGGTACAATGAGCAGTTCTTC. Protein: CASSQLADGYNEQFF.

The chain carries TRBV5-4 and TRBJ2-7; 10 positions match TRBD2. Germline lookup yields CDR1 SGHNT and CDR2 YYREEE (reference sequence). This CDR3 has 15 amino acids. The V segment lost 4 bases and the J segment 3 bases; nucleotides outside the gene matches: 7. CDR3 in amino acids: CASSLGLASYYEQYF. The CDR3 coding sequence is TGTGCCAGCAGCCTGGGACTAGCGAGTTACTACGAGCAGTACTTC.

This rearrangement joins TRBV27 to TRBJ2-1; 11 bases match TRBD2. V gave up 4 bases and J gave up 7 bases; unmatched junction bases: 9. This CDR3 is 16 amino acids long. CDR1 and CDR2 (germline): MNHEY, SMNVEV (reference sequence). CDR3 amino acids: CASSWISGRAGNEQFF. The CDR3 coding sequence is TGTGCCAGCAGTTGGATTAGCGGGAGGGCCGGAAATGAGCAGTTCTTC.

This clone was recorded a few times. The chain carries TRBV5-6 and TRBJ1-5; the D gene is possibly TRBD1 (5 bases). Germline CDR1 is SGHDT and CDR2 is YYEEEE. This CDR3 region has 14 residues. The V end was cut by 0 bases, the J end by 3 bases, with 7 bases between. CDR3 sequence: CASSLAGHNQPQHF. The DNA for the CDR3 is TGTGCCAGCAGCTTGGCAGGACACAATCAGCCCCAGCATTTT.

Only a few counts were recorded for this clone. The DNA of the CDR3 is TGTGCCAGCAGTGGCTCCATGACGGGGGAGCAGTACTTC. Encoded protein: CASSGSMTGEQYF. This rearrangement joins TRBV6-1 to TRBJ2-7, with D maybe TRBD2 (5 bases). Per the germline V gene, CDR1 is MNHNS and CDR2 is SASEGT. The germline V and J ends were trimmed by 4 bases and 7 bases, with 14 bases remaining between them. The CDR3 is made up of 13 amino acids.

V gene TRBV5-1 combines with J gene TRBJ2-3, with 11 bases identical to TRBD1. Germline lookup yields CDR1 SGHRS and CDR2 YFSETQ. With V trimmed by 4 bases and J by 5 bases, 6 bases remained unmatched. The CDR3 is made up of 15 amino acids. The CDR3, as DNA: TGCGCCAGCAGCATAGGACAGGGGGCGAGAGATACGCAGTATTTT. Encoded protein: CASSIGQGARDTQYF.

CDR3 region: CASSRQGPYEQYF. Here the CDR3 DNA reads TGTGCCAGCAGCAGACAGGGACCCTACGAGCAGTACTTC. The chain carries TRBV5-5 and TRBJ2-7, with 7 bases that match TRBD1. CDR1 SGHKS and CDR2 YYEKEE come from the germline V gene (reference sequence). V lost 4 bases to trimming and J lost 2 bases; unmatched junction nucleotides: 3. The CDR3 is 13 residues long. Supplemented by reference TRBV5-5 and TRBJ2-7, the full variable domain reads DAGVTQSPTHLIKTRGQQVTLRCSPISGHKSVSWYQQVLGQGPQFIFQYYEKEERGRGNFPDRFSARQFPNYSSELNVNALLLGDSALYLCASSRQGPYEQYFGPGTRLTVT.

Only one count was recorded for this clone. The DNA for the CDR3 is TGCAGCGTTGCGGGACAGCTTAATGAAAAACTGTTTTTT. Amino acid sequence: CSVAGQLNEKLFF. The chain couples TRBV29-1 to TRBJ1-4; 7 nucleotides match TRBD1. The CDR3 contains 13 residues. The V and J ends lost 4 bases and 4 bases, in that order; junction bases with no gene match: 3. Germline V CDR1 and CDR2: SQVTM, ANQGSEA.

CDR3 loop: CASSFPSVSYNEQFF. CDR3 bases: TGTGCCAGCAGTTTTCCTAGCGTCTCCTACAATGAGCAGTTCTTC. This chain links TRBV5-4 with TRBJ2-1; tentative D call: TRBD2 (6 bases). Germline V CDR1 and CDR2: SGHNT, YYREEE (reference sequence). CDR3 length: 15 residues. V gave up 5 bases and J gave up 0 bases, with 12 bases separating them.